This T cell receptor (beta chain) was retrieved from a study of blood T cell repertoires in COVID-19. Study overall: Samples came from the United States, Italy and Spain, spanning acute and convalescent COVID-19. In each case, the material was cDNA or gDNA derived from T cells, B-cell-depleted T cells, or PBMCs.

In the original analysis: Nucleated cell counts were estimated from reference gene primer amplification. The assay was immunoSEQ multiplex PCR, and TCRdb's table has in-frame clones only and misses some. The V and J calls and clone size are taken from that table; D and trimming were inferred from the DNA. The sample contains 250,000 to 300,000 clones, roughly nine tenths of which appear only once. The clonotype was recovered from a woman aged 40 to 50 who had recovered from COVID-19. The sample was peripheral blood.

This CDR3 reads CAWSTSYRGFSGNTIYF. The CDR3 DNA sequence: TGTGCCTGGAGTACCTCTTACAGGGGGTTCTCTGGAAACACCATATATTTT. The chain couples TRBV30 to TRBJ1-3; TRBD1 matches at 8 bases. Germline V gives CDR1 GTSNPN, CDR2 SVGIG (reference sequence). The V segment lost 2 bases and the J segment 0 bases; nucleotides outside the gene matches: 9. The CDR3 consists of 17 residues.